This entry describes one TCR beta chain. These data originate in a study of blood T cell repertoires in COVID-19. Study at large: Whether acute or convalescent, the COVID-19 samples came from the United States, Italy and Spain. PBMCs, B-cell-depleted T cells, or T cells were the source of the cDNA or gDNA that made up the material.

In Seattle, patients joined the study during active infection and were tracked longitudinally. Original handling: Amplified reference gene primers provided the basis for estimating nucleated cell counts. Some clones are missing from TCRdb's copy, which holds only in-frame ones; the method was immunoSEQ multiplex PCR. For V, J and clone size, that table is used; D and trimming come from the DNA. The table lists 68,000 or so clones, 91% of them singletons, with 7.3% in the top ten. V gave up 0 bases and J gave up 7 bases, with 10 bases separating them. In germline, CDR1 is SGHRS, CDR2 YFSETQ. The CDR3 is 14 residues long.

This TCR came from a man aged 35 to 55 with COVID-19, enrolled during active disease. Sequencing was done on a sample of peripheral blood. This chain links TRBV5-1 with TRBJ2-2; D might be TRBD1 (6 bases). The CDR3 sequence: CASSLGTADGELFF. The CDR3 DNA is TGCGCCAGCAGCTTGGGGACAGCGGACGGGGAGCTGTTTTTT.